The sequence of this T cell receptor (beta chain) was determined in a study of blood T cells in healthy people across ages. Study conclusions and caveats: In long-lived donors, naive CD4+ cell counts and diversity exceeded those of aged donors.

Together with a sample-barcoded 5' primer, a J-beta primer mix was included in a second PCR lasting about 6 to 11 cycles. MiXCR was run by TCRdb on the 5' RACE reads, yielding one entry per CDR3 protein. This table has about 670,000 distinct CDR3 sequences, around 50% appearing once. CDR1 and CDR2 from the germline V gene are SGHTA and FQGNSA. CDR3 length equals 14 residues. V lost 5 bases and J lost 0, with 11 bases in between. This clonotype showed up many times. Its antigen is undetermined. Source material: blood. This clonotype originated in a woman over 75 in good health. This chain connects TRBV7-2 to TRBJ2-7, with D possibly being TRBD1 (5 bases). The CDR3 nucleotides are TGTGCCAGCAGCCGAACAGGAATCTCCTACGAGCAGTACTTC. Translation: CASSRTGISYEQYF.